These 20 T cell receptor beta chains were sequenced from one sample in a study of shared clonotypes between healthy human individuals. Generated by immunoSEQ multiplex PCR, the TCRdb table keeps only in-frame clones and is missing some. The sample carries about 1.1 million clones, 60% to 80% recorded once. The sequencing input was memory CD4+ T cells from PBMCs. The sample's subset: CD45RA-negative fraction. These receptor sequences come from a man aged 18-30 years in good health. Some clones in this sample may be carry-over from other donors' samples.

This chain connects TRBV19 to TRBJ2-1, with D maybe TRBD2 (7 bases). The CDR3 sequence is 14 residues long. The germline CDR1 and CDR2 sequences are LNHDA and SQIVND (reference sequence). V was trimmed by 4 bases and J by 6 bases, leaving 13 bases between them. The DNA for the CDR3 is TGTGCCAGTAGTACACTAGGGGGGGGCAATGAGCAGTTCTTC. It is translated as CASSTLGGGNEQFF.

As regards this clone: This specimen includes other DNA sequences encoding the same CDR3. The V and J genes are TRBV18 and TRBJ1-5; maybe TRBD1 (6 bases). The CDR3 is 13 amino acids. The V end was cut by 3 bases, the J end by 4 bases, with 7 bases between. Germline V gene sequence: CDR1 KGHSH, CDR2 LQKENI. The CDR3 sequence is CASSPTGNQPQHF. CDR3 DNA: TGTGCCAGCTCACCCACAGGGAATCAGCCCCAGCATTTT.

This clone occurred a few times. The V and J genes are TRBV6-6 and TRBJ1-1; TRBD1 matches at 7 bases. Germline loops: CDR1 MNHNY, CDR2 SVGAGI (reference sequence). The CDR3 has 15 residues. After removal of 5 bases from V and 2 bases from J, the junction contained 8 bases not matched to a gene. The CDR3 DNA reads TGTGCCAGCAGTGAGGGACAGATGTTAAACACTGAAGCTTTCTTT. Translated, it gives CASSEGQMLNTEAFF.

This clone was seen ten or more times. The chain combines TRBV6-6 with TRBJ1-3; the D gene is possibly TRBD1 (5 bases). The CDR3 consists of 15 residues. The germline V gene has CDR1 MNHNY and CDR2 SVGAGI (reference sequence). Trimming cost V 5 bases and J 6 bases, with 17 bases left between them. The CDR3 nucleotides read TGTGCCAGCAGTGCGATCAGGGCGGCATCAAACACCATATATTTT. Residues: CASSAIRAASNTIYF.

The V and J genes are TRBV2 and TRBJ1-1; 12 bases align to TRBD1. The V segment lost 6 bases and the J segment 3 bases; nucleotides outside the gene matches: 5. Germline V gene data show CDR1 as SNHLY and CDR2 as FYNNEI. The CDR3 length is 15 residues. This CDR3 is CASSRGQGAYTEAFF. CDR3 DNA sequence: TGTGCCAGCAGCCGGGGACAGGGGGCGTACACTGAAGCTTTCTTT.

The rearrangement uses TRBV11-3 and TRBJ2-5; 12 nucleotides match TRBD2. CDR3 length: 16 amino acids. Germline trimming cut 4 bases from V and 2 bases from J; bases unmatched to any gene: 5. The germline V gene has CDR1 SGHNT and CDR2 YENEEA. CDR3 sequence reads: CASSYGLAGIQETQYF. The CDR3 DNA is TGTGCCAGCAGCTACGGACTAGCGGGAATTCAAGAGACCCAGTACTTC.

The CDR3 region has the DNA TGTGCCAGCAGTACTAGCGGGAGAAGCTCCTACGAGCAGTACTTC. Translated: CASSTSGRSSYEQYF. J is TRBJ2-7 and V is TRBV28; TRBD2 aligns across 11 bases. V shed 5 bases, J shed 0 bases, and the junction held 3 bases outside the gene matches. The CDR3 covers 15 residues. Germline V gives CDR1 MDHEN, CDR2 SYDVKM.

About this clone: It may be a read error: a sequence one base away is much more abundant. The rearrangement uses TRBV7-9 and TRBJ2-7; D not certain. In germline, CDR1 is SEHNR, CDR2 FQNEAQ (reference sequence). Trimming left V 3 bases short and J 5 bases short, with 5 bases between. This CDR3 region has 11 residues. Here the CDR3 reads CASSFSDEQYF. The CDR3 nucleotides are TGTGCCAGCAGCTTCTCTGACGAGCAGTACTTC. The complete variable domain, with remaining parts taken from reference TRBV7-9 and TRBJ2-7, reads DTGVSQNPRHKITKRGQNVTFRCDPISEHNRLYWYRQTLGQGPEFLTYFQNEAQLEKSRLLSDRFSAERPKGSFSTLEIQRTEQGDSAMYLCASSFSDEQYFGPGTRLTVT.

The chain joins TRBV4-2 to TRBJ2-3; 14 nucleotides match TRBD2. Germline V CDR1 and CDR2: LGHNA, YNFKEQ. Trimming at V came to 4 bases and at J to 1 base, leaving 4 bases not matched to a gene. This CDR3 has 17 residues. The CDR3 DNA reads TGTGCCAGCAGCCCTCTGGGACTAGCGGGGGGCACAGATACGCAGTATTTT. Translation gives CASSPLGLAGGTDTQYF.

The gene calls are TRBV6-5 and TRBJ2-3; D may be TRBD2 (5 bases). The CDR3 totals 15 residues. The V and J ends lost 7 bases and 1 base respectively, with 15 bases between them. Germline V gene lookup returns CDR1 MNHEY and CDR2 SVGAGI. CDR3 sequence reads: CASTGRGVGTDTQYF. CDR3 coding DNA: TGTGCCAGCACCGGACGGGGAGTGGGCACAGATACGCAGTATTTT.

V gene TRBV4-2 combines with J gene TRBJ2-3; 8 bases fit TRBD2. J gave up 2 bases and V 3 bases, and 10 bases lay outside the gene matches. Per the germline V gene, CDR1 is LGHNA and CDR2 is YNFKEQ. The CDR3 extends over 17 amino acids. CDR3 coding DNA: TGTGCCAGCAGCCAGGAAGGGCTAGCGGGCTCCACAGATACGCAGTATTTT. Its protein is CASSQEGLAGSTDTQYF.

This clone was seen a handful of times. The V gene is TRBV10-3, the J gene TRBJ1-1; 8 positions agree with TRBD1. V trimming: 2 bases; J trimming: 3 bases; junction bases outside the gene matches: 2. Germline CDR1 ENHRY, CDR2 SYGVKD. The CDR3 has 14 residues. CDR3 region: CAISEDRGYTEAFF. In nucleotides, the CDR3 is TGTGCCATCAGTGAGGACAGGGGTTACACTGAAGCTTTCTTT.

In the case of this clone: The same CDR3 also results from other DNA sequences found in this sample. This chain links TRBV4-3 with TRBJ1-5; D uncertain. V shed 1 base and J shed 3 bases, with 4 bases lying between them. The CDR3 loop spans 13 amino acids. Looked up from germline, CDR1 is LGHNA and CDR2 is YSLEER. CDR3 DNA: TGCGCCAGCAGCCAAGTCCTCAATCAGCCCCAGCATTTT. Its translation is CASSQVLNQPQHF.

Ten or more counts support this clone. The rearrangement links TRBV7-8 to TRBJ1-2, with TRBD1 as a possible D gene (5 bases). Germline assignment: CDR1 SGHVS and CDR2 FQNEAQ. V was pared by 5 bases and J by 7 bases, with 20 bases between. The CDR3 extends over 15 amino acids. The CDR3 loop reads CASSPAGGIRSGYTF. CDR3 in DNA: TGTGCCAGCAGCCCCGCGGGGGGGATTAGAAGTGGCTACACCTTC.

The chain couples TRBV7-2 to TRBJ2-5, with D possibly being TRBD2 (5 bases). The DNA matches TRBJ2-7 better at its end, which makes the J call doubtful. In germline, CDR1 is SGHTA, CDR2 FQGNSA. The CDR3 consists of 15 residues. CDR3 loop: CASSPKRGPGYEQYF. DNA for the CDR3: TGTGCCAGCAGCCCGAAAAGAGGGCCCGGCTACGAGCAGTACTTC.

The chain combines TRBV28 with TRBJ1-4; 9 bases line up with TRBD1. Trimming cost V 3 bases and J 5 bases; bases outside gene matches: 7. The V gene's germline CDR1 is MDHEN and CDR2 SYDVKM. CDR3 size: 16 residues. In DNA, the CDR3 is TGTGCCAGCAGTTTTGGGACAGGGAAGGGAAATGAAAAACTGTTTTTT. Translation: CASSFGTGKGNEKLFF.

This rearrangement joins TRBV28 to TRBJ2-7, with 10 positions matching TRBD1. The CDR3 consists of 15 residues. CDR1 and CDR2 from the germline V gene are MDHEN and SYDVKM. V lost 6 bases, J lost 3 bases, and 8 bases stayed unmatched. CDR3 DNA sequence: TGTGCCAGCAGGCCTTTCCGGGACAGGGGCTACGAGCAGTACTTC. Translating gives CASRPFRDRGYEQYF.

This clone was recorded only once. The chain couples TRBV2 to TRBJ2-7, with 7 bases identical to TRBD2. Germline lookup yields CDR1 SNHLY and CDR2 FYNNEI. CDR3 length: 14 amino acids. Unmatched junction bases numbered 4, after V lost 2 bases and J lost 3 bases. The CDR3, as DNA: TGTGCCAGCAGTGAAACGGGCGGGGGCTACGAGCAGTACTTC. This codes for CASSETGGGYEQYF.

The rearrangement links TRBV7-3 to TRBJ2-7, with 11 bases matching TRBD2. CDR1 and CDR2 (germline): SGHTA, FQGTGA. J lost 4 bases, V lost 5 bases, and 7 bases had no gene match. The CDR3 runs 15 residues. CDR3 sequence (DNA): TGTGCCAGCAGCACCATGGGGACTAGCGGATACGAGCAGTACTTC. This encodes CASSTMGTSGYEQYF. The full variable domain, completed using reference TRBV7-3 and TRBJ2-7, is GAGVSQTPSNKVTEKGKYVELRCDPISGHTALYWYRQSLGQGPEFLIYFQGTGAADDSGLPNDRFFAVRPEGSVSTLKIQRTERGDSAVYLCASSTMGTSGYEQYFGPGTRLTVT.

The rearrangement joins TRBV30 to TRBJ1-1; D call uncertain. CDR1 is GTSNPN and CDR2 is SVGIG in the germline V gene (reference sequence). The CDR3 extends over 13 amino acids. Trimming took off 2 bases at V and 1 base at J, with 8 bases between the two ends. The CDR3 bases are TGTGCCTGGAGTAGGCGGAGGAACACTGAAGCTTTCTTT. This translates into CAWSRRRNTEAFF.